This is a list of T cell receptor beta chains from one sample in a study of post-analysis software for immune sequencing data. TCRdb ran MiXCR on the PCR reads and lists one entry per CDR3 protein. The sample contains 450,000 or so distinct CDR3 sequences, 45% of which appear only once. Sequencing was carried out using blood. These TCRs come from a girl aged 10 to 17 with multiple sclerosis. Both conserved end residues are part of each CDR3. A D gene is named only where the DNA matches it firmly. The size field is filled for only some rows; it gives once, few, many or a size class.

size	D	V	J	length	DNA	CDR3
.	TRBD1	TRBV15	TRBJ1-2	16	TGTGCCACCAGCAGAGGGACAGGGGGCGAGTGGGGTGGCTACACCTTC	CATSRGTGGEWGGYTF
.	.	TRBV7-2	TRBJ2-1	16	TGTGCCAGCAGCTTAAGGTCTCAGAGCTCCTACAATGAGCAGTTCTTC	CASSLRSQSSYNEQFF
.	TRBD2	TRBV5-1	TRBJ2-7	16	TGCGCCAGCAGCTTGGCCCGGACTAGCGACTCCTACGAGCAGTACTTC	CASSLARTSDSYEQYF
.	.	TRBV7-2	TRBJ2-5	15	TGTGCCAGCAGCCTAGTCCAGCCTTTAGGGGAGACCCAGTACTTC	CASSLVQPLGETQYF
many	.	TRBV29-1	TRBJ2-5	11	TGCAGCGTTGAAGAGGGGGAGACCCAGTACTTC	CSVEEGETQYF
many	.	TRBV12-3/TRBV12-4	TRBJ2-4	14	TGTGCCAGCAGTTTGGGAGAGATTACGATCGGGCAGTACTTC	CASSLGEITIGQYF
few	.	TRBV20-1	TRBJ1-2	13	TGCAGTGCTAGAGAGGGACAAAACTATGGCTACACCTTC	CSAREGQNYGYTF
.	TRBD2	TRBV6-5	TRBJ2-1	19	TGTGCCAGCAGTTACTTAGGACTAGCGGGAGGTAGCTCCTACAATGAGCAGTTCTTC	CASSYLGLAGGSSYNEQFF
.	.	TRBV5-1	TRBJ2-5	13	TGCGCCAGCAGCTTCCGCGGAGATGAGACCCAGTACTTC	CASSFRGDETQYF
once	.	TRBV2	TRBJ1-1	14	TGTGCCAGCAGTGTACAGGGTGAGGGCACTGAAGCTTTCTTT	CASSVQGEGTEAFF
few	.	TRBV29-1	TRBJ2-7	14	TGCAGCGTTGAAGATCAAGATCTCCGCTACGAGCAGTACTTC	CSVEDQDLRYEQYF
.	.	TRBV20-1	TRBJ1-2	13	TGCAGTGCATTGCACAGGGATGACTATGGCTACACCTTC	CSALHRDDYGYTF
few	.	TRBV6-1	TRBJ2-6	17	TGTGCCAGCAGAAGTCAGGGCAGGGTCTCTGGGGCCAACGTCCTGACTTTC	CASRSQGRVSGANVLTF
few	.	TRBV5-1	TRBJ2-7	13	TGCGCCAGCAGCGCCGGGACATACTACGAGCAGTACTTC	CASSAGTYYEQYF
.	TRBD2	TRBV5-1	TRBJ2-5	17	TGCGCCAGCAGCTTTGGGGCTAGCGGGAGAGGAGTGGAGACCCAGTACTTC	CASSFGASGRGVETQYF
few	.	TRBV3-1	TRBJ2-1	13	TGTGCCAGCAGCCAAGAATGGGCAACAGGGCAGTTCTTC	CASSQEWATGQFF
.	.	TRBV4-1	TRBJ2-1	16	TGCGCCAGCAGTCAAGGAAAGGACAGTTCCTACAATGAGCAGTTCTTC	CASSQGKDSSYNEQFF
.	.	TRBV27	TRBJ1-5	14	TGTGCCAGCAGACCTGACAGGAGCAATCAGCCCCAGCATTTT	CASRPDRSNQPQHF
.	.	TRBV7-8	TRBJ2-1	12	TGTGCCAGCAGCCCTAGTCCTGGTGAGCAGTTCTTC	CASSPSPGEQFF
.	.	TRBV6-2/TRBV6-3	TRBJ2-1	19	TGTGCCAGCAGATCCTACCCAGCGACCGACACTGACTCCTACAATGAGCAGTTCTTC	CASRSYPATDTDSYNEQFF
once	TRBD2	TRBV6-6	TRBJ2-5	15	TGTGCCAGCAGTGACCCAGGGAGGGGTCAAGAGACCCAGTACTTC	CASSDPGRGQETQYF
few	.	TRBV5-1	TRBJ2-3	12	TGCGCCAGCAGCTTGGTATATGATACGCAGTATTTT	CASSLVYDTQYF